This T cell receptor beta chain was identified in a study of T cells in women clearing cervical HPV infection. Study context: Blood came at first lesion visit for cases, post-clearance for controls. For cases, blood was sampled a median approximately 150 days after lesion detection, interquartile range roughly 80 to 230 days. Points from the study as a whole: It is unknown whether associations predate infection; no effector/memory or HPV-specific sorting.

V trimming: 4 bases; J trimming: 0 bases; junction bases outside the gene matches: 7. The CDR3 spans 17 residues. In germline, CDR1 is SGHVS, CDR2 FNYEAQ. The method was immunoSEQ multiplex PCR; TCRdb's version includes in-frame clones alone and lacks a portion of them. The sample table sets out about 29,000 clones. As regards this clone: Antigen unknown. Coverage ceases 3 residues before the CDR3 finishes, and the germline J gene fills in the end.

Sequencing was done on a sample of blood buffy coat. The clonotype originates from a woman aged 18 to 75 with a cervical HPV16 infection that either progressed to CIN3+ or cleared (not recorded which). V and J are TRBV7-6 and TRBJ2-3; 10 bases are shared with TRBD2. The CDR3 here is CASSSRKLAGSTDTQYF. CDR3 DNA, as far as it was read: TGTGCCAGCAGCTCACGGAAACTAGCGGGGAGCACAGATACG.